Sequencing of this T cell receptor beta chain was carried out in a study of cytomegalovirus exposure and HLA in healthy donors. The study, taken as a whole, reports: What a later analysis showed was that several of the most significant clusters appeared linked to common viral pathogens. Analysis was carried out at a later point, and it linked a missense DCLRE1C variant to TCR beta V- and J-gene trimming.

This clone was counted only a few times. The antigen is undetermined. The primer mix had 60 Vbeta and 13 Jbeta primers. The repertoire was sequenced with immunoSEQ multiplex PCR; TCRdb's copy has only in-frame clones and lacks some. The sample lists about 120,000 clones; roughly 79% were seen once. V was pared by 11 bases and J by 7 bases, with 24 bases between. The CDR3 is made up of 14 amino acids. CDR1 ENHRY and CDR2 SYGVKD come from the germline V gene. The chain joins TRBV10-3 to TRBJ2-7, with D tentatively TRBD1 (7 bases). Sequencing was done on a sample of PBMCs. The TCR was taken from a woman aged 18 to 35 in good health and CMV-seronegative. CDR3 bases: TGTGCCTCCGCCTCGGGAGACAGGGTCTTGGAGCAGTACTTC. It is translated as CASASGDRVLEQYF.